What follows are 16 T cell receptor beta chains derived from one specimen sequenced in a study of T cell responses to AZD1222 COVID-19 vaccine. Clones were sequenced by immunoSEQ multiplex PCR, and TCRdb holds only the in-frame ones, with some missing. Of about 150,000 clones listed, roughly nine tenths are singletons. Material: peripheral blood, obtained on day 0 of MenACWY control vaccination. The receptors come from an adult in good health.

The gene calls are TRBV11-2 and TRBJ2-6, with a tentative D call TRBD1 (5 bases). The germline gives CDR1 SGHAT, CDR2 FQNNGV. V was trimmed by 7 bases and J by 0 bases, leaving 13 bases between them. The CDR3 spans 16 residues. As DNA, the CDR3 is TGTGCCAGCACCCCTGGACAACACTCTGGGGCCAACGTCCTGACTTTC. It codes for CASTPGQHSGANVLTF.

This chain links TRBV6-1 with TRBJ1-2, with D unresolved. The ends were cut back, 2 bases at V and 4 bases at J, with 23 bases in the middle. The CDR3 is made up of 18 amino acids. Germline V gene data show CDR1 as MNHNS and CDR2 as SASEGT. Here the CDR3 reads CASSEYPEDGFLIYGYTF. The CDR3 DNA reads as TGTGCCAGCAGTGAATACCCCGAGGACGGTTTTCTAATCTATGGCTACACCTTC.

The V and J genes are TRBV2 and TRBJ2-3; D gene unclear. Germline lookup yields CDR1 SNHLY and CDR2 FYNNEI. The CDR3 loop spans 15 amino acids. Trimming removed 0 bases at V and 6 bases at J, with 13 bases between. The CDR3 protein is CASSEAPTPRDTQYF. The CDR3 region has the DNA TGTGCCAGCAGTGAAGCGCCGACTCCGAGGGATACGCAGTATTTT.

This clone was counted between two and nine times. The CDR3 region is CASSLSRTGGTYGYTF. As DNA, the CDR3 is TGTGCCAGCAGTTTATCCCGGACAGGGGGAACTTATGGCTACACCTTC. The V and J genes are TRBV28 and TRBJ1-2; TRBD1 aligns across 10 bases. The CDR3 extends over 16 amino acids. J lost 5 bases, V lost 1 base, and 7 bases had no gene match. The germline CDR1 and CDR2 sequences are MDHEN and SYDVKM.

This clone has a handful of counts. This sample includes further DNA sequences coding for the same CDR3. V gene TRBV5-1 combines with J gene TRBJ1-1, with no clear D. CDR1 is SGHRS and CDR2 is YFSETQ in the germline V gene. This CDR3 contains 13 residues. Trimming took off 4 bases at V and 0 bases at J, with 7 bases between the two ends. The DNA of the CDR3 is TGCGCCAGCAGCCAAGGGTTGAACACTGAAGCTTTCTTT. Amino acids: CASSQGLNTEAFF. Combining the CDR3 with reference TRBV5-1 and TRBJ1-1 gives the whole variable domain KAGVTQTPRYLIKTRGQQVTLSCSPISGHRSVSWYQQTPGQGLQFLFEYFSETQRNKGNFPGRFSGRQFSNSRSEMNVSTLELGDSALYLCASSQGLNTEAFFGQGTRLTVV.

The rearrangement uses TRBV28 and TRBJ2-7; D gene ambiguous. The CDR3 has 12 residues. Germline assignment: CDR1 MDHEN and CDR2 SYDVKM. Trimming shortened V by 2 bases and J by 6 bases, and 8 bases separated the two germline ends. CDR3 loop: CASSLNGGEQYV. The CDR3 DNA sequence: TGTGCCAGCAGTTTAAATGGCGGCGAGCAGTACGTC.

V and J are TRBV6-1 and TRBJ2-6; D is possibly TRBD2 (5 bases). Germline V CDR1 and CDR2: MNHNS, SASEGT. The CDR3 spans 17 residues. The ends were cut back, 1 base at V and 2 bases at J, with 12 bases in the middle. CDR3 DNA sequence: TGTGCCAGCAGTGAAGGCCCCCCGGGGACTGGGGCCAACGTCCTGACTTTC. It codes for CASSEGPPGTGANVLTF.

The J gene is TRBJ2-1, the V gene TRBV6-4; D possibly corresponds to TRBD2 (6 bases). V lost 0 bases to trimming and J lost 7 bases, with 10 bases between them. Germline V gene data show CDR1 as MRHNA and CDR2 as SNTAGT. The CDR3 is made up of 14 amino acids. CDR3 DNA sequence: TGTGCCAGCAGTGACTCGGCGGGAACTAATGAGCAGTTCTTC. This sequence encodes CASSDSAGTNEQFF.

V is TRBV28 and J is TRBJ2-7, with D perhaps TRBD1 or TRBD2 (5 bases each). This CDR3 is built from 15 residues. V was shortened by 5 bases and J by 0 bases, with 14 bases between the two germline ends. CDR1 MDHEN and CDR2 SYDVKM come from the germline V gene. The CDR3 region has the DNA TGTGCCAGCAGTCCCCCGGGACGGAACTCCTACGAGCAGTACGTC. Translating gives CASSPPGRNSYEQYV.

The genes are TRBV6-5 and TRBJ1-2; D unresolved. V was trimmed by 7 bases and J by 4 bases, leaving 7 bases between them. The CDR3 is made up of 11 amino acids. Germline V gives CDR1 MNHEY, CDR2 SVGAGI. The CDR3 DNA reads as TGTGCCAGCACAAGAATCTATGGCTACACCTTC. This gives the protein CASTRIYGYTF.

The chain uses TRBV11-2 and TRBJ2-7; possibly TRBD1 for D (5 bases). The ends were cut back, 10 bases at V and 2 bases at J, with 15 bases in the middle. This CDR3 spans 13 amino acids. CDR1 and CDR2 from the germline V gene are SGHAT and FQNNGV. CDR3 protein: CATEAGQTYEQYF. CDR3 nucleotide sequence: TGTGCCACCGAGGCAGGGCAAACCTACGAGCAGTACTTC.

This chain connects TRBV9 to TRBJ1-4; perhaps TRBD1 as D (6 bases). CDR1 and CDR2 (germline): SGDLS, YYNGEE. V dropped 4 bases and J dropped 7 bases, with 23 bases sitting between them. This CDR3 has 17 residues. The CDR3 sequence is CASSPRMGGGPGEKLFF. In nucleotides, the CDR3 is TGTGCCAGCAGCCCTCGCATGGGGGGCGGGCCCGGTGAAAAACTGTTTTTT.

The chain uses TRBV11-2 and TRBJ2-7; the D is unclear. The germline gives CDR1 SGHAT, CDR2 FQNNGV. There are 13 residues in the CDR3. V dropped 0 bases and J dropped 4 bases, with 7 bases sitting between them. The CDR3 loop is CASSLDTSYEQYF. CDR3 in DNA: TGTGCCAGCAGCTTAGACACCTCTTACGAGCAGTACTTC. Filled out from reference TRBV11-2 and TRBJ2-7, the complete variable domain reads EAGVAQSPRYKIIEKRQSVAFWCNPISGHATLYWYQQILGQGPKLLIQFQNNGVVDDSQLPKDRFSAERLKGVDSTLKIQPAKLEDSAVYLCASSLDTSYEQYFGPGTRLTVT.

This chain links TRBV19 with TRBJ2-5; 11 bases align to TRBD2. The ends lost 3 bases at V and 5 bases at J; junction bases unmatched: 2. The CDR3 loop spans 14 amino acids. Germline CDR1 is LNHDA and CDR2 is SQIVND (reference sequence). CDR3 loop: CASSISGRAETQYF. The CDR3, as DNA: TGTGCCAGTAGTATTAGCGGGAGGGCGGAGACCCAGTACTTC.

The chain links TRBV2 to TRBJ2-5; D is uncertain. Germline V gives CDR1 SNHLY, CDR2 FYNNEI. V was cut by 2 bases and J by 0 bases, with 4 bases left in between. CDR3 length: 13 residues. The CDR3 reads CASSERYQETQYF. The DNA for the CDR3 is TGTGCCAGCAGTGAAAGGTACCAAGAGACCCAGTACTTC.

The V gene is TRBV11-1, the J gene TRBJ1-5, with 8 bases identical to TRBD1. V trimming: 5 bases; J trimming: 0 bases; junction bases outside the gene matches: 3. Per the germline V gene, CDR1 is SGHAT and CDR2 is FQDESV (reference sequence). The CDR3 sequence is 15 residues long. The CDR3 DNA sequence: TGTGCCAGCAGCCCTGGACAGGGTAGCAATCAGCCCCAGCATTTT. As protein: CASSPGQGSNQPQHF.